One sample yielded the 32 T cell receptor beta chains listed below, sequenced in a study of Ad26.COV2.S vaccination and SARS-CoV-2 variants. Some clones are missing from TCRdb's copy, which holds only in-frame ones; the method was immunoSEQ multiplex PCR. The sample carries 400,000 to 500,000 clones, over 75% recorded once. Specified treatment: about 20 received Ad26.COV2.S at low or high dose, single or two shots; 5 received placebo; per-sample allocation not given. Sampling occurred on day 63 after the first vaccine or placebo injection. The starting material was peripheral blood, obtained in a trial of Ad26.COV2.S vaccine versus placebo. Every receptor here comes from a person aged 18 to 65 who received the Ad26.COV2.S COVID-19 vaccine or a placebo.

V is TRBV5-4 and J is TRBJ2-7; TRBD2 matches at 8 bases. Unmatched junction bases numbered 12, after V lost 5 bases and J lost 2 bases. From germline, CDR1 is SGHNT and CDR2 YYREEE (reference sequence). CDR3 length: 16 amino acids. The CDR3 nucleotides are TGTGCCAGCAGTCGGGGGCCAGCGGGGGATACCTACGAGCAGTACTTC. It encodes CASSRGPAGDTYEQYF.

The CDR3 DNA reads as TGTGCCAGCAGCGCCTCCGGGACTCCTGTCAATGAGCAGTTCTTC. Its translation: CASSASGTPVNEQFF. The chain is built from TRBV7-3 and TRBJ2-1; D is perhaps TRBD2 (6 bases). Germline V gene sequence: CDR1 SGHTA, CDR2 FQGTGA. V lost 5 bases and J lost 6, with 17 bases in between. The CDR3 contains 15 residues. Combining the CDR3 with reference TRBV7-3 and TRBJ2-1 gives the whole variable domain GAGVSQTPSNKVTEKGKYVELRCDPISGHTALYWYRQSLGQGPEFLIYFQGTGAADDSGLPNDRFFAVRPEGSVSTLKIQRTERGDSAVYLCASSASGTPVNEQFFGPGTRLTVL.

The chain employs TRBV29-1 and TRBJ1-2; no firm D call. V was trimmed by 5 bases and J by 2 bases, leaving 6 bases between them. From germline, CDR1 is SQVTM and CDR2 ANQGSEA. The length of the CDR3 is 11 residues. The CDR3 region has the DNA TGCAGCGTTACTAGGAACTATGGCTACACCTTC. It encodes CSVTRNYGYTF. The variable domain in full, completed from reference TRBV29-1 and TRBJ1-2, reads SAVISQKPSRDICQRGTSLTIQCQVDSQVTMMFWYRQQPGQSLTLIATANQGSEATYESGFVIDKFPISRPNLTFSTLTVSNMSPEDSSIYLCSVTRNYGYTFGSGTRLTVV.

The chain is built from TRBV7-9 and TRBJ2-3; D gene uncertain. Germline V CDR1 and CDR2: SEHNR, FQNEAQ (reference sequence). The V end lost 7 bases, the J end lost 0 bases, and 14 bases lay between the germline ends. The CDR3 has 15 amino acids. The CDR3 nucleotides are TGTGCCAGCAAAACGAGCCAGACTAGCACAGATACGCAGTATTTT. Translating gives CASKTSQTSTDTQYF.

The chain has TRBV27 and TRBJ2-5; D ambiguous. Deletions cut 5 bases from V and 2 bases from J, with 9 bases between. In germline, CDR1 is MNHEY, CDR2 SMNVEV (reference sequence). The CDR3 loop spans 13 amino acids. The CDR3 here is CASSRADQETQYF. The CDR3 DNA reads TGTGCCAGCAGTAGGGCAGATCAAGAGACCCAGTACTTC.

V is TRBV4-1 and J is TRBJ1-1, with TRBD1 matching 9 bases. Trimming cost V 4 bases and J 0 bases; bases outside gene matches: 9. The CDR3 runs to 17 residues. Germline lookup yields CDR1 MGHRA and CDR2 YSYEKL. The DNA of the CDR3 is TGCGCCAGCAGCCGCCCGGGACAGGGAAACCTGAACACTGAAGCTTTCTTT. Translation gives CASSRPGQGNLNTEAFF.

This clone showed up just once. This chain links TRBV5-1 with TRBJ2-5; 14 positions agree with TRBD2. CDR3 size: 18 residues. CDR1 and CDR2 (germline): SGHRS, YFSETQ. V lost 0 bases and J lost 4; bases outside the gene matches: 8. In nucleotides, the CDR3 is TGCGCCAGCAGCTTGGGGACTAGCGGGGGGACCCTGAGAGAGACCCAGTACTTC. This sequence encodes CASSLGTSGGTLRETQYF. Based on the CDR3 plus reference TRBV5-1 and TRBJ2-5, the full variable domain is KAGVTQTPRYLIKTRGQQVTLSCSPISGHRSVSWYQQTPGQGLQFLFEYFSETQRNKGNFPGRFSGRQFSNSRSEMNVSTLELGDSALYLCASSLGTSGGTLRETQYFGPGTRLLVL.

The rearrangement links TRBV28 to TRBJ1-3; 11 nucleotides match TRBD1. From germline, CDR1 is MDHEN and CDR2 SYDVKM. J lost 0 bases, V lost 6 bases, and 16 bases had no gene match. The CDR3 is made up of 20 amino acids. CDR3 in DNA: TGTGCCAGCAGCCCCCCAGGGACAGGGGGTCCGTCCTACTCTGGAAACACCATATATTTT. Its translation: CASSPPGTGGPSYSGNTIYF.

This clone was counted only a few times. The chain combines TRBV15 with TRBJ1-6; 10 bases are a match to TRBD1. Germline CDR1 is LNHNV and CDR2 is YYDKDF (reference sequence). The CDR3 is made up of 18 amino acids. V shed 1 base and J 8 bases; nucleotides not matched to a gene: 11. The CDR3 here is CATSRGQGAPQGDSPLHF. The DNA for the CDR3 is TGTGCCACCAGCAGAGGACAGGGGGCGCCGCAGGGGGATTCACCCCTCCACTTT.

The chain couples TRBV7-2 to TRBJ2-3; no reliable D call. The V and J ends lost 9 bases and 1 base respectively, with 17 bases between them. This CDR3 has 15 amino acids. CDR1 is SGHTA, CDR2 FQGNSA, per germline. The DNA for the CDR3 is TGTGCCAGTAAGAAAGACCCAGCTGGCACAGATACGCAGTATTTT. Its translation is CASKKDPAGTDTQYF.

The gene calls are TRBV7-3 and TRBJ1-6, with D unresolved. Germline CDR1 SGHTA, CDR2 FQGTGA. This CDR3 region has 14 residues. Trimming pared 1 base from V and 8 bases from J, leaving 9 bases between. CDR3 region: CASSLNGGDSPLHF. The CDR3 coding sequence is TGTGCCAGCAGCTTAAATGGTGGAGATTCACCCCTCCACTTT.

The rearrangement joins TRBV19 to TRBJ1-1; perhaps TRBD1 as D (5 bases). Germline loops: CDR1 LNHDA, CDR2 SQIVND (reference sequence). V was clipped by 6 bases and J by 5 bases, with 10 bases between them. The CDR3 spans 12 residues. The CDR3 DNA reads TGTGCCAGTAGGGCAGGGTGGACTGAAGCTTTCTTT. Residues: CASRAGWTEAFF. Drawing the rest from reference TRBV19 and TRBJ1-1, the complete variable domain is DGGITQSPKYLFRKEGQNVTLSCEQNLNHDAMYWYRQDPGQGLRLIYYSQIVNDFQKGDIAEGYSVSREKKESFPLTVTSAQKNPTAFYLCASRAGWTEAFFGQGTRLTVV.

This chain links TRBV28 with TRBJ2-7; D may be TRBD1 (5 bases). Germline-derived CDR1 and CDR2 are MDHEN and SYDVKM. This CDR3 region has 14 residues. With 2 bases removed from V and 3 bases from J, the gap between germline ends came to 11 bases. CDR3 sequence reads: CASSLQGADYEQYF. The CDR3 bases are TGTGCCAGCAGTTTACAGGGCGCCGACTACGAGCAGTACTTC.

The chain recombines TRBV7-8 with TRBJ2-2, with 8 nucleotides matching TRBD2. The CDR3 runs 17 residues. The ends lost 5 bases at V and 2 bases at J; junction bases unmatched: 10. Germline CDR1 reads SGHVS; CDR2 reads FQNEAQ. The CDR3 DNA reads as TGTGCCAGCAGCACGAGGTGGGGACTAGTAAACACCGGGGAGCTGTTTTTT. This gives the protein CASSTRWGLVNTGELFF. Complete variable domain (other parts from reference TRBV7-8 and TRBJ2-2): GAGVSQSPRYKVAKRGQDVALRCDPISGHVSLFWYQQALGQGPEFLTYFQNEAQLDKSGLPSDRFFAERPEGSVSTLKIQRTQQEDSAVYLCASSTRWGLVNTGELFFGEGSRLTVL.

The chain recombines TRBV7-3 with TRBJ2-7; D remains unclear. CDR1 is SGHTA and CDR2 is FQGTGA in the germline V gene. V lost 2 bases and J lost 0, with 11 bases in between. The CDR3 is 15 residues long. In DNA form, the CDR3 reads TGTGCCAGCAGCTTAGACCCATCTAGCTCCTACGAGCAGTACTTC. The encoded protein is CASSLDPSSSYEQYF.

This clone was picked up a small number of times. The chain recombines TRBV7-2 with TRBJ1-2; D gene unclear. The germline V and J ends were trimmed by 1 base and 2 bases, with 5 bases remaining between them. CDR3 length equals 13 residues. Germline V gene sequence: CDR1 SGHTA, CDR2 FQGNSA. The CDR3 is CASSLDINYGYTF. Here the CDR3 DNA reads TGTGCCAGCAGCTTAGATATAAACTATGGCTACACCTTC.

This clone was seen just once. Distinct nucleotide sequences in the sample also encode this CDR3. V gene TRBV28 combines with J gene TRBJ1-1; a possible D gene is TRBD1 (6 bases). The germline V and J ends were trimmed by 3 bases and 2 bases, with 7 bases remaining between them. This CDR3 contains 13 residues. The germline gives CDR1 MDHEN, CDR2 SYDVKM. The CDR3 reads CASSLGGNTEAFF. CDR3 DNA: TGTGCCAGCAGTTTGGGGGGCAACACTGAAGCTTTCTTT.

The chain uses TRBV6-6 and TRBJ1-2; D unresolved. Per germline, CDR1 MNHNY and CDR2 SVGAGI (reference sequence). The CDR3 is 14 amino acids. Trimming shortened V by 2 bases and J by 4 bases, and 11 bases separated the two germline ends. The CDR3 DNA sequence: TGTGCCAGCAGTTACAGCCAGACTGCCTATGGCTACACCTTC. Translation gives CASSYSQTAYGYTF.

The CDR3 loop is CASSIDSNSYEQYF. CDR3 DNA sequence: TGTGCCAGTAGTATAGATAGTAACTCCTACGAGCAGTACTTC. The genes are TRBV19 and TRBJ2-7; D remains ambiguous. Germline-derived CDR1 and CDR2 are LNHDA and SQIVND (reference sequence). This CDR3 has 14 residues. Trimming took off 0 bases at V and 0 bases at J, with 6 bases between the two ends.

Only a few counts were recorded for this clone. V is TRBV5-1 and J is TRBJ2-5; 9 bases are a match to TRBD1. The CDR3 sequence is 15 residues long. J was trimmed by 5 bases and V by 3 bases; bases with no gene match: 8. The V gene's germline CDR1 is SGHRS and CDR2 YFSETQ. CDR3 loop: CASSSSDRGGETQYF. CDR3 DNA: TGCGCCAGCAGCTCATCGGACAGGGGTGGGGAGACCCAGTACTTC.

A single count supports this clone. The V and J genes are TRBV10-3 and TRBJ2-7; 8 nucleotides match TRBD1. CDR3 length: 14 amino acids. Germline-derived CDR1 and CDR2 are ENHRY and SYGVKD. J lost 2 bases, V lost 4 bases, and 4 bases had no gene match. The CDR3 spells CAISVAGGTYEQYF. CDR3 bases: TGTGCCATCAGTGTTGCAGGGGGCACCTACGAGCAGTACTTC.

This clone was observed a handful of times. The rearrangement links TRBV19 to TRBJ2-2; D tentatively reads TRBD1 or TRBD2 (5 bases each). The CDR3 totals 14 residues. CDR1 is LNHDA and CDR2 is SQIVND in the germline V gene (reference sequence). The germline V and J ends were trimmed by 5 bases and 6 bases, with 13 bases remaining between them. CDR3 amino acids: CASSRGGEAGELFF. In DNA, the CDR3 is TGTGCCAGTAGTCGGGGCGGCGAGGCCGGGGAGCTGTTTTTT. Combining the CDR3 with reference TRBV19 and TRBJ2-2 gives the whole variable domain DGGITQSPKYLFRKEGQNVTLSCEQNLNHDAMYWYRQDPGQGLRLIYYSQIVNDFQKGDIAEGYSVSREKKESFPLTVTSAQKNPTAFYLCASSRGGEAGELFFGEGSRLTVL.

This clone was observed a few times. The V call is TRBV7-2, the J call TRBJ1-3; unclear D gene. The CDR3 totals 14 residues. Looked up from germline, CDR1 is SGHTA and CDR2 is FQGNSA. The ends were cut back, 5 bases at V and 3 bases at J, with 11 bases in the middle. CDR3 amino acids: CASSGPGGGNTIYF. In nucleotides, the CDR3 is TGTGCCAGCAGCGGGCCGGGAGGTGGAAACACCATATATTTT.

The chain uses TRBV30 and TRBJ1-2; tentatively, D is TRBD1 (5 bases). CDR3 size: 13 residues. Germline V CDR1 and CDR2: GTSNPN, SVGIG (reference sequence). Trimming stripped 3 bases from V and 7 bases from J, with 15 bases between. This CDR3 is CAWSEFLGGGYTF. The CDR3 DNA follows: TGTGCCTGGAGCGAATTTCTCGGGGGTGGCTACACCTTC.

The rearrangement uses TRBV6-2 or TRBV6-3 and TRBJ2-7, with a possible D match to TRBD1 (5 bases). Per germline, CDR1 MNHEY and CDR2 SVGEGT. The V gene lost 2 bases and the J gene lost 7 bases, with 9 bases spanning the gap. This CDR3 has 12 amino acids. Here the CDR3 DNA reads TGTGCCAGCAGTTACCCAGGGCCGGAGCAGTACTTC. It specifies CASSYPGPEQYF.

V usage is TRBV30 and J usage is TRBJ1-4; tentatively, D is TRBD1 (6 bases). Germline loops: CDR1 GTSNPN, CDR2 SVGIG (reference sequence). The CDR3 extends over 13 amino acids. V was cut by 4 bases and J by 6 bases, with 12 bases left in between. CDR3 residues: CAWTRTAHEKLFF. The CDR3, as DNA: TGTGCCTGGACTCGGACAGCCCATGAAAAACTGTTTTTT.

This clone was observed a single time. The chain carries TRBV18 and TRBJ2-1, with 9 bases aligning to TRBD1. This CDR3 region has 15 residues. V trimming: 3 bases; J trimming: 4 bases; junction bases outside the gene matches: 4. Germline CDR1 KGHSH, CDR2 LQKENI. In DNA form, the CDR3 reads TGTGCCAGCTCACCGACAGGGGGAATATACAATGAGCAGTTCTTC. Translated, it gives CASSPTGGIYNEQFF.

The V gene is TRBV24-1, the J gene TRBJ1-2; D remains unclear. Per the germline V gene, CDR1 is KGHDR and CDR2 is SFDVKD. Trimming took 3 bases from V and 5 from J, leaving 9 bases between them. The CDR3 contains 13 residues. This CDR3 reads CATSDADFYGYTF. CDR3 DNA sequence: TGTGCCACCAGTGATGCAGACTTTTATGGCTACACCTTC.

The V gene is TRBV2, the J gene TRBJ2-4, with a tentative D call TRBD1 (6 bases). Trimming removed 0 bases from V and 6 bases from J, with 6 bases in between. Germline values: CDR1 SNHLY, CDR2 FYNNEI. The CDR3 totals 13 residues. This chain's CDR3 is CASSEADRNIQYF. The CDR3 region has the DNA TGTGCCAGCAGTGAAGCGGACAGAAACATTCAGTACTTC.

This clone has just one count. The genes are TRBV5-4 and TRBJ2-5; D is ambiguous. The CDR3 totals 13 residues. Germline V gene sequence: CDR1 SGHNT, CDR2 YYREEE (reference sequence). Trimming took 5 bases from V and 0 from J, leaving 8 bases between them. In nucleotides, the CDR3 is TGTGCCAGCAGTCACACAGACCAAGAGACCCAGTACTTC. Protein sequence: CASSHTDQETQYF.

The chain is built from TRBV6-5 and TRBJ2-5; D possibly matches TRBD1 or TRBD2 (5 bases each). Germline V gene data show CDR1 as MNHEY and CDR2 as SVGAGI. The CDR3 covers 15 residues. V was cut by 7 bases and J by 1 base, with 16 bases left in between. This CDR3 reads CASIGVPGPQETQYF. CDR3 coding DNA: TGTGCCAGCATTGGGGTGCCGGGACCCCAAGAGACCCAGTACTTC.

This rearrangement joins TRBV12-3 or TRBV12-4 to TRBJ2-1; D might be TRBD2 (5 bases). The germline V and J ends were trimmed by 1 base and 12 bases, with 10 bases remaining between them. CDR3 length: 12 residues. Written as DNA, the CDR3 is TGTGCCAGCAGTTTAGGAACCGGGATGCAGTTCTTC. Protein: CASSLGTGMQFF.